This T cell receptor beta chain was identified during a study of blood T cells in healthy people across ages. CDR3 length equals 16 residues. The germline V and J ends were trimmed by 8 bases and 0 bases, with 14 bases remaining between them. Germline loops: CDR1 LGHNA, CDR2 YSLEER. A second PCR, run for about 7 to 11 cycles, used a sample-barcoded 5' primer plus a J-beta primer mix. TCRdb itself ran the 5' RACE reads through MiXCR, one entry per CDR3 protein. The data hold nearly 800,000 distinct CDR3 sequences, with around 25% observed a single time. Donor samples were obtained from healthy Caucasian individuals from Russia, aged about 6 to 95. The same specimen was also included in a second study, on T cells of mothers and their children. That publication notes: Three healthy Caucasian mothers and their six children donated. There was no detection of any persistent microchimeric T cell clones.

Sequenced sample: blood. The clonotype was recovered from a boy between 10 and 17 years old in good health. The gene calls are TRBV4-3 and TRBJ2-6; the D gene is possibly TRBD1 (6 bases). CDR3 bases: TGCGCCAGCTCCGACAGGATGAGCTCTGGGGCCAACGTCCTGACTTTC. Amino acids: CASSDRMSSGANVLTF.